This T cell receptor (beta chain) derives from a study of beta chain features in type 1 diabetes. Findings of the study overall: The VDJ junctions of type 1 diabetes patients carried fewer insertions and more deletions. Significant though moderate, a shortening of TCRB CDR3s appeared in all four CD4+ subsets of Type 1 diabetes patients.

Comments on this clone: Its antigen is currently unknown.

Isolated RNA was reverse transcribed in full, so expressed TCRB transcripts were sequenced. The table came from immunoSEQ multiplex PCR; TCRdb's copy has only in-frame clones and leaves some out. The data contain about 160,000 clones, 6.5% to 10% of them singletons. The CDR3 spans 13 residues. Germline CDR1 and CDR2: SEHNR and FQNEAQ (reference sequence). The ends were cut back, 3 bases at V and 7 bases at J, with 12 bases in the middle. V usage is TRBV7-9 and J usage is TRBJ1-2; D is unclear. The TCR originated in a woman younger than 35 with type 1 diabetes. The sequenced material came from central memory CD4+ T cells from blood. The CDR3 protein is CASSFDGRSGYTF. The CDR3 region has the DNA TGTGCCAGCAGCTTCGACGGGAGGTCTGGCTACACCTTC.